One and the same sample provided the 24 T cell receptor beta chains below, sequenced in a study of shared clonotypes between healthy human individuals. Profiled with immunoSEQ multiplex PCR; TCRdb holds only in-frame clones, not every one. The sample has over 2 million clones, roughly 94% seen once; the top ten hold more than 0.1%. The sample consisted of naive CD4+ T cells sorted from blood. As to subset: CD45RA+ positively selected. These receptor sequences come from a man younger than 35 in good health.

The chain has TRBV6-5 and TRBJ2-1; 7 bases are a match to TRBD1. V lost 3 bases to trimming and J lost 8 bases; unmatched junction nucleotides: 7. CDR1 and CDR2 from the germline V gene are MNHEY and SVGAGI. This CDR3 is built from 14 residues. The CDR3 region is CASSYLNRGDEQFF. CDR3 sequence (DNA): TGTGCCAGCAGTTATCTAAACAGGGGCGATGAGCAGTTCTTC.

V is TRBV12-5 and J is TRBJ2-1; D may be TRBD1 (6 bases). Trimming pared 4 bases from V and 11 bases from J, leaving 15 bases between. The CDR3 contains 13 residues. Germline CDR1 reads LGHNT; CDR2 reads FRNRAP. CDR3 sequence (DNA): TGTGCTAGTGGTTATAGACAGGCAGGGAAGCAGTTCTTC. The encoded protein is CASGYRQAGKQFF.

On this clone itself: This sample also contains other DNA sequences that code for the same CDR3. The J gene is TRBJ2-7, the V gene TRBV6-6; the D gene could be TRBD1 or TRBD2 (6 bases each). Per germline, CDR1 MNHNY and CDR2 SVGAGI (reference sequence). Trimming removed 2 bases from V and 1 base from J, with 12 bases in between. The CDR3 contains 15 residues. The CDR3 nucleotides are TGTGCCAGCAGTTACGGTTCGGGGGCGTCCTACGAGCAGTACTTC. This sequence encodes CASSYGSGASYEQYF.

The chain links TRBV5-1 to TRBJ2-3; 9 positions match TRBD2. The CDR3 has 14 amino acids. Germline values: CDR1 SGHRS, CDR2 YFSETQ. V was pared by 4 bases and J by 2 bases, with 2 bases of the junction left unmatched. In DNA, the CDR3 is TGCGCCAGCAGCGGGGGACTAGCCACAGATACGCAGTATTTT. As protein: CASSGGLATDTQYF.

The chain uses TRBV7-9 and TRBJ1-1; D is ambiguous. Trimming removed 11 bases at V and 4 bases at J, with 8 bases between. CDR1 is SEHNR and CDR2 is FQNEAQ in the germline V gene (reference sequence). This CDR3 has 10 residues. CDR3 region: CAGGSTEAFF. The CDR3 DNA is TGTGCCGGCGGGAGCACTGAAGCTTTCTTT.

The rearrangement joins TRBV19 to TRBJ1-1, with a weak D call TRBD1 (6 bases). The CDR3 consists of 14 residues. CDR1 is LNHDA, CDR2 SQIVND, per germline (reference sequence). Trimming removed 7 bases from V and 3 bases from J, with 15 bases in between. Here the CDR3 reads CASTVRGIDTEAFF. The CDR3 DNA reads as TGTGCCAGTACGGTAAGGGGGATTGACACTGAAGCTTTCTTT.

This chain links TRBV5-1 with TRBJ2-2, with 8 bases aligning to TRBD1. From germline, CDR1 is SGHRS and CDR2 YFSETQ. Losses at the gene ends were 5 bases for V and 4 bases for J; bases not matched to a gene: 13. The CDR3 is 17 amino acids. As DNA, the CDR3 is TGCGCCAGCAGGGAAACCGGGACAGGAATAGGCACCGGGGAGCTGTTTTTT. This sequence encodes CASRETGTGIGTGELFF.

V usage is TRBV5-1 and J usage is TRBJ2-5; TRBD2 matches at 9 bases. The CDR3 has 15 residues. Germline V gene sequence: CDR1 SGHRS, CDR2 YFSETQ. The J segment lost 4 bases and the V segment lost 1 base, leaving 5 bases of the junction unmatched. Written as DNA, the CDR3 is TGCGCCAGCAGCTTGAATAGCGGGGGAGTAGAGACCCAGTACTTC. Protein product: CASSLNSGGVETQYF.

The chain has TRBV7-9 and TRBJ2-2; 8 nucleotides line up with TRBD2. Germline CDR1 and CDR2: SEHNR and FQNEAQ (reference sequence). The CDR3 extends over 17 amino acids. V lost 5 bases and J lost 0; bases outside the gene matches: 8. CDR3 in amino acids: CASSPRGAGANTGELFF. For the CDR3, the DNA is TGTGCCAGCAGCCCTCGAGGAGCGGGGGCGAACACCGGGGAGCTGTTTTTT.

J is TRBJ2-1 and V is TRBV12-5; 11 nucleotides match TRBD2. The CDR3 consists of 15 residues. The germline V gene has CDR1 LGHNT and CDR2 FRNRAP. After removal of 7 bases from V and 4 bases from J, the junction contained 6 bases not matched to a gene. DNA for the CDR3: TGTGCTAGTGCCTTAGCGGGGGGGTTTTACAATGAGCAGTTCTTC. This gives the protein CASALAGGFYNEQFF.

This clone appeared a few times. The V call is TRBV5-3, the J call TRBJ1-6; no firm D call. TRBV5-3 is an open reading frame, and its role is uncertain. The CDR3 extends over 19 amino acids. V was cut by 4 bases and J by 4 bases, with 24 bases left in between. The CDR3 loop is CARSPPASTILEYNSPLHF. CDR3 sequence (DNA): TGTGCCAGAAGCCCCCCCGCGTCCACGATCCTTGAGTATAATTCACCCCTCCACTTT.

This chain links TRBV28 with TRBJ1-5; 8 positions agree with TRBD1. This CDR3 has 16 residues. With 7 bases clipped from V and 2 bases from J, the junction kept 10 bases outside the gene matches. Germline V gives CDR1 MDHEN, CDR2 SYDVKM. Here the CDR3 reads CASNFRQGFGNQPQHF. The CDR3 DNA is TGTGCCAGCAATTTCCGACAGGGGTTCGGCAATCAGCCCCAGCATTTT.

The V call is TRBV10-3, the J call TRBJ2-1; 11 bases map to TRBD2. From germline, CDR1 is ENHRY and CDR2 SYGVKD. V shed 5 bases, J shed 7 bases, and the junction held 4 bases outside the gene matches. CDR3 length: 14 amino acids. In nucleotides, the CDR3 is TGTGCCATCAGTTCCGGGACTAGCGGTAATGAGCAGTTCTTC. It translates to CAISSGTSGNEQFF.

This rearrangement joins TRBV6-6 to TRBJ2-7; a weak D match, TRBD2 (6 bases). The CDR3 is 14 residues long. The ends were cut back, 5 bases at V and 4 bases at J, with 15 bases in the middle. The germline V gene encodes CDR1 MNHNY and CDR2 SVGAGI (reference sequence). In DNA form, the CDR3 reads TGTGCCAGCAGTGGTCGCACGGGAGCTTACGAGCAGTACTTC. Its protein is CASSGRTGAYEQYF.

This chain joins TRBV6-1 and TRBJ2-7; D may be TRBD2 (6 bases). This CDR3 spans 14 amino acids. CDR1 and CDR2 (germline): MNHNS, SASEGT. With 4 bases removed from V and 3 bases from J, the gap between germline ends came to 13 bases. Written as DNA, the CDR3 is TGTGCCAGCAGTGTCCAAGCGGGCGACTACGAGCAGTACTTC. It specifies CASSVQAGDYEQYF.

This chain connects TRBV10-2 to TRBJ1-1; D is ambiguous. Germline CDR1 is WSHSY and CDR2 is SAAADI. The CDR3 totals 14 residues. With 5 bases removed from V and 4 bases from J, the gap between germline ends came to 14 bases. The CDR3 protein is CASSTAGKITEAFF. CDR3 bases: TGCGCCAGCAGTACGGCCGGGAAAATCACTGAAGCTTTCTTT.

V usage is TRBV5-4 and J usage is TRBJ2-5, with D uncertain. V was pared by 1 base and J by 4 bases, with 11 bases between. This CDR3 has 14 amino acids. The germline gives CDR1 SGHNT, CDR2 YYREEE (reference sequence). CDR3 amino acids: CASSLRRQRETQYF. CDR3 DNA sequence: TGTGCCAGCAGCTTGAGGCGGCAACGAGAGACCCAGTACTTC.

In its sample, this clone was seen once. The gene calls are TRBV7-3 and TRBJ2-2; TRBD2 matches 11 bases. Per germline, CDR1 SGHTA and CDR2 FQGTGA. The CDR3 totals 16 residues. V dropped 6 bases and J dropped 1; count of bases not matched to a gene: 4. CDR3 DNA: TGTGCCAGCAGTAACGGACTAGCGGGGAACACCGGGGAGCTGTTTTTT. This sequence encodes CASSNGLAGNTGELFF.

V gene TRBV7-2 combines with J gene TRBJ2-1; D possibly corresponds to TRBD2 (5 bases). V was shortened by 3 bases and J by 4 bases, with 7 bases between the two germline ends. CDR3 size: 13 residues. Germline CDR1 SGHTA, CDR2 FQGNSA. The CDR3 reads CASSLRDYNEQFF. Written as DNA, the CDR3 is TGTGCCAGCAGCTTGAGGGATTACAATGAGCAGTTCTTC. The full variable domain, rest sourced from reference TRBV7-2 and TRBJ2-1, is GAGVSQSPSNKVTEKGKDVELRCDPISGHTALYWYRQSLGQGLEFLIYFQGNSAPDKSGLPSDRFSAERTGGSVSTLTIQRTQQEDSAVYLCASSLRDYNEQFFGPGTRLTVL.

This clone was picked up one time. The V gene is TRBV4-2, the J gene TRBJ2-3; 8 positions match TRBD2. The CDR3 sequence is 15 residues long. Germline V gene sequence: CDR1 LGHNA, CDR2 YNFKEQ. V shed 6 bases and J 2 bases; nucleotides not matched to a gene: 7. The DNA for the CDR3 is TGTGCCAGCAGTCCTCTTAGCGGGGACACAGATACGCAGTATTTT. Amino acids: CASSPLSGDTDTQYF.

This clone has a single count. This sequence joins TRBV19 and TRBJ2-7; D remains unclear. The CDR3 has 15 amino acids. V was clipped by 6 bases and J by 4 bases, with 19 bases between them. The germline gives CDR1 LNHDA, CDR2 SQIVND (reference sequence). The CDR3 nucleotides are TGTGCCAGTAGCCCCTCGGTATCAGGCGTTTACGAGCAGTACTTC. It yields the protein CASSPSVSGVYEQYF. Full variable domain (outside the CDR3, taken from reference TRBV19 and TRBJ2-7): DGGITQSPKYLFRKEGQNVTLSCEQNLNHDAMYWYRQDPGQGLRLIYYSQIVNDFQKGDIAEGYSVSREKKESFPLTVTSAQKNPTAFYLCASSPSVSGVYEQYFGPGTRLTVT.

V and J are TRBV7-8 and TRBJ2-7; D is possibly TRBD2 (6 bases). The CDR3 sequence is 14 residues long. CDR1 SGHVS and CDR2 FQNEAQ come from the germline V gene. With 5 bases removed from V and 1 base from J, the gap between germline ends came to 12 bases. The CDR3 bases are TGTGCCAGCAGCCAAGCCGGGGGATCCTACGAGCAGTACTTC. It encodes CASSQAGGSYEQYF.

Of note for this clone: At one boundary the junction diverges from the germline segment, which might be a read error. The J gene is TRBJ2-5, the V gene TRBV2, with TRBD2 identical over 7 bases. CDR1 is SNHLY and CDR2 is FYNNEI in the germline V gene. This CDR3 is built from 16 residues. CDR3 residues: CAGRDLVVGEGETQYF. The CDR3 bases are TGTGCCGGCAGGGACCTAGTCGTCGGGGAGGGGGAGACCCAGTACTTC.

The chain combines TRBV28 with TRBJ1-5; D ambiguous. V was cut by 6 bases and J by 9 bases, with 9 bases left in between. The germline V gene has CDR1 MDHEN and CDR2 SYDVKM. CDR3 length: 11 amino acids. CDR3 bases: TGTGCCAGCAGCTCAGGTCGGCCCCAGCATTTT. This translates into CASSSGRPQHF.